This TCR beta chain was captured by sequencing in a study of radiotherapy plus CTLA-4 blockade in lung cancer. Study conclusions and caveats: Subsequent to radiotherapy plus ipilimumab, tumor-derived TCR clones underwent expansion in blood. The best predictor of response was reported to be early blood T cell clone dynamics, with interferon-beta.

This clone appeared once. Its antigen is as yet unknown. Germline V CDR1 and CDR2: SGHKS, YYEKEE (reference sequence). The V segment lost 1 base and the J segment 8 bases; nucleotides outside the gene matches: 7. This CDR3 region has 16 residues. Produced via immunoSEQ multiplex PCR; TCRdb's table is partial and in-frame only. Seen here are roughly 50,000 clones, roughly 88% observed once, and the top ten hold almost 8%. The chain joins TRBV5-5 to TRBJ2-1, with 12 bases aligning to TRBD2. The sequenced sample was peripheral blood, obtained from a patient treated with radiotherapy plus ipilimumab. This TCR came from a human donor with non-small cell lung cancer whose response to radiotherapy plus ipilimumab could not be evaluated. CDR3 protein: CASSLSRTSGVYEQFF. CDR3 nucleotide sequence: TGTGCCAGCAGCTTGTCCAGGACTAGCGGGGTCTATGAGCAGTTCTTC.